These 6 T cell receptor beta chains share one sample of origin, sequenced in a study of blood T cell repertoires in COVID-19. The data were produced by immunoSEQ multiplex PCR, yet TCRdb's version contains in-frame clones alone and is incomplete. The table lists roughly 150,000 clones, approximately 83% of them singletons. The specimen was PBMCs or T cells enriched from blood (not recorded which). These receptors were obtained from a man between 65 and 85 years old who had been exposed to COVID-19.

The chain is built from TRBV30 and TRBJ2-7; 7 bases match TRBD1. Germline CDR1 reads GTSNPN; CDR2 reads SVGIG (reference sequence). The CDR3 loop spans 15 amino acids. Trimming removed 7 bases from V and 4 bases from J; junction bases left unmatched: 16. The CDR3 coding sequence is TGTGCCTACACAAAGATAGGGGGCCTCGGGTACGAGCAGTACTTC. Encoded protein: CAYTKIGGLGYEQYF.

DNA for the CDR3: TGTGCCAGCAGCTCAATGACTCCGGGACTTGGGGTGTGGCACGAGCAGTACTTC. Its protein is CASSSMTPGLGVWHEQYF. This chain links TRBV7-2 with TRBJ2-7; TRBD2 might be the D (6 bases). From germline, CDR1 is SGHTA and CDR2 FQGNSA. The CDR3 extends over 18 amino acids. Trimming pared 4 bases from V and 5 bases from J, leaving 27 bases between.

CDR3 sequence: CASSANRGRHETQYF. CDR3 sequence (DNA): TGTGCCAGCAGCGCGAACAGGGGGCGGCATGAGACCCAGTACTTC. J is TRBJ2-5 and V is TRBV5-6; 9 bases are a match to TRBD1. The V segment lost 4 bases and the J segment 5 bases; nucleotides outside the gene matches: 9. Germline loops: CDR1 SGHDT, CDR2 YYEEEE. This CDR3 is built from 15 residues.

This clone was detected only a few times. J is TRBJ2-3 and V is TRBV19, with D perhaps TRBD2 (6 bases). The CDR3 has 15 amino acids. Germline CDR1 reads LNHDA; CDR2 reads SQIVND (reference sequence). V lost 5 bases and J 0 bases, leaving 12 bases between the germline ends. The CDR3 nucleotides read TGTGCCAGTAGTCTGGGACTCACTAGCACAGATACGCAGTATTTT. Protein sequence: CASSLGLTSTDTQYF.

The rearrangement joins TRBV18 to TRBJ1-1, with D hard to call. This CDR3 spans 13 amino acids. V gave up 3 bases and J gave up 5 bases, with 10 bases separating them. Germline assignment: CDR1 KGHSH and CDR2 LQKENI. CDR3 amino acids: CASSPTRTTEAFF. The CDR3 DNA reads TGTGCCAGCTCACCGACTAGGACGACTGAAGCTTTCTTT.

The chain links TRBV3-1 (or the pseudogene TRBV3-2) to TRBJ2-5; D may be TRBD2 (7 bases). V shed 1 base and J shed 5 bases, with 11 bases lying between them. Per the germline V gene, CDR1 is LGHDT and CDR2 is YNNKEL (reference sequence). The CDR3 has 14 amino acids. The CDR3 DNA reads as TGTGCCAGCAGCCAAGCGGGGGGCGGGGAGACCCAGTACTTC. Amino acid sequence: CASSQAGGGETQYF.